A single sample is the source of the 13 T cell receptor beta chains below, sequenced in a study of blood T cell repertoires in COVID-19. Data came from immunoSEQ multiplex PCR; TCRdb stores just in-frame clones and leaves some out. Of roughly 250,000 clones in the sample, about 89% were seen once. Source material: peripheral blood. The origin of the receptors is a man aged 30 to 45 with acute or convalescent COVID-19.

This clone was seen a handful of times. The V call is TRBV18, the J call TRBJ2-7, with 7 bases aligning to TRBD1. The ends lost 3 bases at V and 5 bases at J; junction bases unmatched: 4. Germline CDR1 KGHSH, CDR2 LQKENI. The CDR3 spans 13 residues. The CDR3 sequence: CASSPGQINEQYF. DNA of the CDR3: TGTGCCAGCTCACCGGGACAGATCAACGAGCAGTACTTC.

This clone showed up just once. The chain carries TRBV7-3 and TRBJ1-6; D ambiguous. V lost 5 bases and J 10 bases, leaving 12 bases between the germline ends. This CDR3 comprises 13 residues. Germline CDR1 SGHTA, CDR2 FQGTGA. The DNA for the CDR3 is TGTGCCAGCAGCCAGACCCCGGGGTCACCCCTCCACTTT. Translating gives CASSQTPGSPLHF. The full variable domain, in which reference TRBV7-3 and TRBJ1-6 provide the parts outside the CDR3, is GAGVSQTPSNKVTEKGKYVELRCDPISGHTALYWYRQSLGQGPEFLIYFQGTGAADDSGLPNDRFFAVRPEGSVSTLKIQRTERGDSAVYLCASSQTPGSPLHFGNGTRLTVT.

The chain carries TRBV14 and TRBJ2-5; the match to TRBD1 covers 8 bases. The CDR3 loop spans 15 amino acids. Germline V lookup: CDR1 SGHDN, CDR2 FVKESK. V dropped 3 bases and J dropped 4; count of bases not matched to a gene: 7. The CDR3 nucleotides read TGTGCCAGCAGCCATCCGGACAGGGTTAGAGAGACCCAGTACTTC. This gives the protein CASSHPDRVRETQYF.

The rearrangement uses TRBV7-8 and TRBJ1-5; D remains ambiguous. This CDR3 region has 16 residues. Trimming cost V 2 bases and J 0 bases, with 11 bases left between them. Looked up from germline, CDR1 is SGHVS and CDR2 is FQNEAQ. The CDR3 loop is CASSLSPTLSNQPQHF. The CDR3 DNA reads TGTGCCAGCAGCTTAAGCCCAACGCTTAGCAATCAGCCCCAGCATTTT.

The genes are TRBV5-1 and TRBJ2-5, with 12 nucleotides matching TRBD2. CDR1 SGHRS and CDR2 YFSETQ come from the germline V gene. J lost 3 bases, V lost 2 bases, and 2 bases had no gene match. There are 15 residues in the CDR3. The CDR3, as DNA: TGCGCCAGCAGCTTACTAGCGGGGGGAAAAGAGACCCAGTACTTC. It codes for CASSLLAGGKETQYF.

The gene calls are TRBV11-2 and TRBJ1-1; the D is unclear. The CDR3 runs to 13 residues. V lost 0 bases and J lost 1, with 3 bases in between. The V gene's germline CDR1 is SGHAT and CDR2 FQNNGV. The chain's CDR3 is CASSLEANTEAFF. CDR3 DNA sequence: TGTGCCAGCAGCTTAGAAGCGAACACTGAAGCTTTCTTT.

The J gene is TRBJ2-6, the V gene TRBV6-6; TRBD2 aligns across 8 bases. Germline V gene lookup returns CDR1 MNHNY and CDR2 SVGAGI (reference sequence). The CDR3 extends over 15 amino acids. V was pared by 8 bases and J by 4 bases, with 7 bases of the junction left unmatched. In nucleotides, the CDR3 is TGTGCCAGCTGCCCGGGGGGGACAGGGGCCAACGTCCTGACTTTC. Protein: CASCPGGTGANVLTF.

The rearrangement joins TRBV30 to TRBJ1-3; no definite D call. The CDR3 contains 14 residues. The V gene's germline CDR1 is GTSNPN and CDR2 SVGIG (reference sequence). Trimming shortened V by 3 bases and J by 0 bases, and 9 bases separated the two germline ends. The CDR3 nucleotides read TGTGCCTGGAGCGGCGGAAGCTCTGGAAACACCATATATTTT. As protein: CAWSGGSSGNTIYF. Full variable domain (remainder filled in from reference TRBV30 and TRBJ1-3): SQTIHQWPATLVQPVGSPLSLECTVEGTSNPNLYWYRQAAGRGLQLLFYSVGIGQISSEVPQNLSASRPQDRQFILSSKKLLLSDSGFYLCAWSGGSSGNTIYFGEGSWLTVV.

This clone was recorded only once. This chain uses TRBV28 with TRBJ1-2; 8 nucleotides agree with TRBD1. Looked up from germline, CDR1 is MDHEN and CDR2 is SYDVKM. V gave up 7 bases and J gave up 3 bases; unmatched junction bases: 1. The CDR3 runs 12 residues. DNA for the CDR3: TGTGCCAGCAAACAGGGGGACTATGGCTACACCTTC. Its translation: CASKQGDYGYTF.

The chain has TRBV4-1 and TRBJ2-1, with 14 nucleotides matching TRBD2. The trim removed 9 bases at V and 3 bases at J, leaving 1 base unmatched. Looked up from germline, CDR1 is MGHRA and CDR2 is YSYEKL. The CDR3 extends over 14 amino acids. CDR3 sequence: CARGLAGGYNEQFF. CDR3 coding DNA: TGCGCCAGAGGACTAGCGGGGGGCTACAATGAGCAGTTCTTC.

The chain joins TRBV27 to TRBJ1-5; TRBD1 agrees at 8 bases. Germline CDR1 is MNHEY and CDR2 is SMNVEV (reference sequence). V dropped 2 bases and J dropped 4; count of bases not matched to a gene: 19. The CDR3 sequence is 20 residues long. The CDR3 sequence is CASSLIPPTAGGIWNQPQHF. The DNA of the CDR3 is TGTGCCAGCAGTTTAATCCCCCCTACGGCAGGGGGCATCTGGAATCAGCCCCAGCATTTT.

V is TRBV6-5 and J is TRBJ2-7, with 7 positions matching TRBD2. This CDR3 has 13 amino acids. V dropped 8 bases and J dropped 3; count of bases not matched to a gene: 7. The V gene's germline CDR1 is MNHEY and CDR2 SVGAGI. The CDR3 loop reads CASQRDYLYEQYF. CDR3 sequence (DNA): TGTGCCAGCCAGCGGGATTATCTCTACGAGCAGTACTTC.

This rearrangement joins TRBV12-3 or TRBV12-4 to TRBJ1-2; no clear D gene. The CDR3 runs to 12 residues. The germline V and J ends were trimmed by 5 bases and 5 bases, with 9 bases remaining between them. CDR3 coding DNA: TGTGCCAGCAGTGTGGACTCGTATGGCTACACCTTC. Protein product: CASSVDSYGYTF.